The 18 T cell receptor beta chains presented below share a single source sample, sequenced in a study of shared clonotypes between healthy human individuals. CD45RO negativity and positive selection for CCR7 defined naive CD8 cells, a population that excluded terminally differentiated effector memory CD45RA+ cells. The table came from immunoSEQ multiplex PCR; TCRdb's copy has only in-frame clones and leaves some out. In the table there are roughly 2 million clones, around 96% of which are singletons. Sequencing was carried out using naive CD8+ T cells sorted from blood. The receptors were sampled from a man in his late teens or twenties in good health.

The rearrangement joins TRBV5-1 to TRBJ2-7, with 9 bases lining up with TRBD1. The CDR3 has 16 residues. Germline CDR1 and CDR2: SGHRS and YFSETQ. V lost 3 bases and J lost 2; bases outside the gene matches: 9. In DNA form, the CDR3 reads TGCGCCAGCAGCTGGGACCGGGACAGGGCCGCCTACGAGCAGTACTTC. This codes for CASSWDRDRAAYEQYF.

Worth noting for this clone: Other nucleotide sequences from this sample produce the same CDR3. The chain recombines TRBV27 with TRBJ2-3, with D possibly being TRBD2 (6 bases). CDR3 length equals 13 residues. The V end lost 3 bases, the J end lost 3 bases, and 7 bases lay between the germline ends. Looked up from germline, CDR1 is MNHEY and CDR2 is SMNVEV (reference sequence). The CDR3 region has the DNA TGTGCCAGCAGTTTCGGGGGAACAGATACGCAGTATTTT. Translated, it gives CASSFGGTDTQYF.

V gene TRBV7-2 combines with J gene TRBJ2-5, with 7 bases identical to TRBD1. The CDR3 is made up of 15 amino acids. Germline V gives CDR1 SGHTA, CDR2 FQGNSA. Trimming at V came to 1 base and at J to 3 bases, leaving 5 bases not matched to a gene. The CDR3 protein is CASSLGTGREETQYF. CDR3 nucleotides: TGTGCCAGCAGCTTAGGGACAGGTCGGGAAGAGACCCAGTACTTC.

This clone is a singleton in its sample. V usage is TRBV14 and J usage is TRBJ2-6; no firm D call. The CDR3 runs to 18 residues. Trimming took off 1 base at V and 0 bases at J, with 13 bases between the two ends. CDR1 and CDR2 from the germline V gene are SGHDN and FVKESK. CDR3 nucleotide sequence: TGTGCCAGCAGCCAAGTTCTCCACAGTTACTCTGGGGCCAACGTCCTGACTTTC. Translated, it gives CASSQVLHSYSGANVLTF.

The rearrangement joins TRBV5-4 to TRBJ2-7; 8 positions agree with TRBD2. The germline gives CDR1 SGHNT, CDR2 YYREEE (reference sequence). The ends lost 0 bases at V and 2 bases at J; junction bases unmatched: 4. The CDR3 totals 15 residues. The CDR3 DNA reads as TGTGCCAGCAGCTTGGCCGCAGCGGGGGCCTACGAGCAGTACTTC. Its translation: CASSLAAAGAYEQYF.

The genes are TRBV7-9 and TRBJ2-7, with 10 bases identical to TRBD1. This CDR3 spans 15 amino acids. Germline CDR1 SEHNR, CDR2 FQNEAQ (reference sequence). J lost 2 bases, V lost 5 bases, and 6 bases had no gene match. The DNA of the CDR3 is TGTGCCAGCAGCCCAAGGGACAGGGGCGCCTACGAGCAGTACTTC. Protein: CASSPRDRGAYEQYF.

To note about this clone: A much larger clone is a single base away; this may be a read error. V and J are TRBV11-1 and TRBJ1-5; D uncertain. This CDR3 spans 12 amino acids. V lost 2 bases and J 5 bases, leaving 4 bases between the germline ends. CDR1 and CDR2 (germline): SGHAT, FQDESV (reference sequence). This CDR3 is CASSLRDQPQHF. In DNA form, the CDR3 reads TGTGCCAGCAGCTTACGGGATCAGCCCCAGCATTTT. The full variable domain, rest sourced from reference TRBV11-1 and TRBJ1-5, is EAEVAQSPRYKITEKSQAVAFWCDPISGHATLYWYRQILGQGPELLVQFQDESVVDDSQLPKDRFSAERLKGVDSTLKIQPAELGDSAMYLCASSLRDQPQHFGDGTRLSIL.

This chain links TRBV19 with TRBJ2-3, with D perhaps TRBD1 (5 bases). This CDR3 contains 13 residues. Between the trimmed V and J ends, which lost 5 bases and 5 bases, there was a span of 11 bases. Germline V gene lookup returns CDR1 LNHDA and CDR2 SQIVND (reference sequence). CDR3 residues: CASSDQGIDTQYF. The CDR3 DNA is TGTGCCAGTAGTGATCAGGGTATAGATACGCAGTATTTT. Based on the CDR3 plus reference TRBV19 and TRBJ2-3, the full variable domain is DGGITQSPKYLFRKEGQNVTLSCEQNLNHDAMYWYRQDPGQGLRLIYYSQIVNDFQKGDIAEGYSVSREKKESFPLTVTSAQKNPTAFYLCASSDQGIDTQYFGPGTRLTVL.

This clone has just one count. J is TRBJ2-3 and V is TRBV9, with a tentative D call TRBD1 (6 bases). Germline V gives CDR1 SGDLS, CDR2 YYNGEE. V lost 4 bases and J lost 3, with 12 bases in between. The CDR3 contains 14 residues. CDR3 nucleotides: TGTGCCAGCAGCTCCAGGGGTGGGACAGATACGCAGTATTTT. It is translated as CASSSRGGTDTQYF.

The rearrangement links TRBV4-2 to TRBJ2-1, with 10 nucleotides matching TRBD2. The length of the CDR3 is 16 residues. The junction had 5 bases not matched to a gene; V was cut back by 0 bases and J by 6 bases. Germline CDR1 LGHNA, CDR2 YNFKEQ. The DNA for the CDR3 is TGTGCCAGCAGCCAAGATCAGTCTAGCGGGGGCAATGAGCAGTTCTTC. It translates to CASSQDQSSGGNEQFF.

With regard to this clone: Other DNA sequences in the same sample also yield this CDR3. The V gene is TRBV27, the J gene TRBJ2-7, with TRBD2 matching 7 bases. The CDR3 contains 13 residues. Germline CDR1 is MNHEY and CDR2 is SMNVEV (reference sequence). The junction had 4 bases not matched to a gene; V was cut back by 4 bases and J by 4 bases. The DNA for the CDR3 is TGTGCCAGCAGTTCTGGGGGGGGGTACGAGCAGTACTTC. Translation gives CASSSGGGYEQYF.

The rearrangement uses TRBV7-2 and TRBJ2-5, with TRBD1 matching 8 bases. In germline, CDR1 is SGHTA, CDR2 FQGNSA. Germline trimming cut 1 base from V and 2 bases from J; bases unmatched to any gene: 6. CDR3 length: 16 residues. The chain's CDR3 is CASSLGAGGVQETQYF. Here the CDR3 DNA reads TGTGCCAGCAGCTTAGGGGCAGGGGGCGTACAAGAGACCCAGTACTTC.

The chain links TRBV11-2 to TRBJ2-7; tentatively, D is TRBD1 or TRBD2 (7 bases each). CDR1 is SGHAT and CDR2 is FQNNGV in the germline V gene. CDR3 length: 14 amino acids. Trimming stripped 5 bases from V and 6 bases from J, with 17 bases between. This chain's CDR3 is CASSQQGEGGEQYF. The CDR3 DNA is TGTGCCAGCAGCCAGCAGGGGGAGGGCGGCGAGCAGTACTTC.

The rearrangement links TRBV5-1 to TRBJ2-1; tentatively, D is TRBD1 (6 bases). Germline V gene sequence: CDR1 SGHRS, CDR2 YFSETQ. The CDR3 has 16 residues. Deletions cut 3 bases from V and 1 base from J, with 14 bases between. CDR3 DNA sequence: TGCGCCAGCAGCTCAGACAGGATGGGGTCCTACAATGAGCAGTTCTTC. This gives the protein CASSSDRMGSYNEQFF.

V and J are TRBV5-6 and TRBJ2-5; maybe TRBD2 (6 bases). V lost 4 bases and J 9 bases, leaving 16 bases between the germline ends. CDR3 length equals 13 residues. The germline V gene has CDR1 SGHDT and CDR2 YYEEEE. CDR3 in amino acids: CASSPGTGEAQYF. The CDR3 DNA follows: TGTGCCAGCAGCCCCGGGACTGGGGAGGCCCAGTACTTC.

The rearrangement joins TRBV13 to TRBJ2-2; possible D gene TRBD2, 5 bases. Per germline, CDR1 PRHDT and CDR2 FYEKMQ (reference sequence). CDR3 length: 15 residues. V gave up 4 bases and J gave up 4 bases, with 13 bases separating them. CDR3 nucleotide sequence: TGTGCCAGCAGCTCCCTTAGGGAGAGCACCGGGGAGCTGTTTTTT. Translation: CASSSLRESTGELFF.

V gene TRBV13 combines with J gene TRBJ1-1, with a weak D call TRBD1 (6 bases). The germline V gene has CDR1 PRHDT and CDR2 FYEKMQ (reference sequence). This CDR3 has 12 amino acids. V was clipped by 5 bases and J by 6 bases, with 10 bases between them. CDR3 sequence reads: CASSPQGSEAFF. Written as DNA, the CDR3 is TGTGCCAGCAGCCCCCAGGGGTCTGAAGCTTTCTTT.

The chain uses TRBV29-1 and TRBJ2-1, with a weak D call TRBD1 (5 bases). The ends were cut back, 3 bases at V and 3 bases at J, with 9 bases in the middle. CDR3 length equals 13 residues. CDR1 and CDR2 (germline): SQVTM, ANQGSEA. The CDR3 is CSVEGQGYNEQFF. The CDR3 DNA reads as TGCAGCGTTGAGGGGCAGGGCTACAATGAGCAGTTCTTC.